Listed here are 19 T cell receptor beta chains from one sample, sequenced in a study of T-cell reconstitution after alpha-beta-depleted transplantation in children. For TCRbeta, the library was prepared with unique molecular identifiers. TCRdb passed the PCR reads through MiXCR, listing each CDR3 protein once. The sample has 200,000 to 250,000 distinct CDR3 sequences, about 9.2% seen once. This material consisted of PBMCs from the stem cell graft donor, taken from the stem cell graft. Receptors were obtained from a human donor who donated a stem cell graft to a child with acute lymphoblastic leukemia.

This clonotype has a handful of counts. The V and J genes are TRBV5-1 and TRBJ2-1; TRBD2 matches 14 bases. Germline-derived CDR1 and CDR2 are SGHRS and YFSETQ. The CDR3 runs to 14 residues. The J segment lost 13 bases and the V segment lost 5 bases, leaving 8 bases of the junction unmatched. CDR3 in DNA: TGCGCCAGCAGGACTAGCGGGGGGGCTTCAGGACAGTTCTTC. This gives the protein CASRTSGGASGQFF.

There are a few counts of this clonotype. The CDR3 sequence is CASSLAKRPDIQYF. Here the CDR3 DNA reads TGTGCCAGCAGCTTAGCTAAAAGACCGGACATTCAGTACTTC. The V call is TRBV7-9, the J call TRBJ2-4, with D unclear. CDR1 and CDR2 (germline): SEHNR, FQNEAQ (reference sequence). Deletions cut 0 bases from V and 8 bases from J, with 11 bases between. This CDR3 comprises 14 residues.

The chain uses TRBV27 and TRBJ1-4; D unclear. Trimming shortened V by 2 bases and J by 8 bases, and 15 bases separated the two germline ends. Germline V gene data show CDR1 as MNHEY and CDR2 as SMNVEV (reference sequence). The CDR3 runs 15 residues. CDR3 region: CASSLKAPPGEKLFF. As DNA, the CDR3 is TGTGCCAGCAGTTTAAAAGCCCCCCCGGGGGAAAAACTGTTTTTT.

The CDR3 bases are TGTGCCAGCAGCTTAGGGGAACGGGGTTCCCAGTACTTC. Protein sequence: CASSLGERGSQYF. The chain is built from TRBV7-7 and TRBJ2-5, with D maybe TRBD2 (5 bases). Germline lookup yields CDR1 SSHAT and CDR2 FNYEAQ (reference sequence). There are 13 residues in the CDR3. V shed 1 base and J shed 9 bases, with 12 bases lying between them.

This clonotype was detected a few times. The chain carries TRBV5-6 and TRBJ1-2, with unresolved D. This CDR3 is built from 16 residues. CDR1 is SGHDT and CDR2 is YYEEEE in the germline V gene. V was clipped by 0 bases and J by 0 bases, with 12 bases between them. The CDR3 sequence is CASSLGSGDPNYGYTF. Written as DNA, the CDR3 is TGTGCCAGCAGCTTGGGTTCTGGGGATCCTAACTATGGCTACACCTTC.

This clonotype was seen at least ten times. The chain is built from TRBV29-1 and TRBJ2-1; perhaps D is TRBD1 or TRBD2 (5 bases each). The germline CDR1 and CDR2 sequences are SQVTM and ANQGSEA. V was clipped by 4 bases and J by 8 bases, with 15 bases between them. CDR3 size: 13 residues. CDR3 residues: CSVGQSLGDEQFF. CDR3 in DNA: TGCAGCGTTGGACAGAGCTTGGGGGATGAGCAGTTCTTC.

This clonotype came up many times. The chain carries TRBV20-1 and TRBJ1-1; no reliable D call. Germline assignment: CDR1 DFQATT and CDR2 SNEGSKA (reference sequence). The CDR3 totals 12 residues. V was shortened by 3 bases and J by 1 base, with 6 bases between the two germline ends. The CDR3 DNA reads TGCAGTGCTAGTCTAAGGAACACTGAAGCTTTCTTT. This codes for CSASLRNTEAFF.

The chain carries TRBV29-1 and TRBJ1-2; D not certain. Trimming stripped 4 bases from V and 8 bases from J, with 11 bases between. Germline CDR1 and CDR2: SQVTM and ANQGSEA. This CDR3 comprises 11 residues. The CDR3 protein is CSVVEFRGYTF. The CDR3 region has the DNA TGCAGCGTTGTAGAGTTTAGGGGCTACACCTTC.

The chain recombines TRBV20-1 with TRBJ2-1; tentatively, D is TRBD1 (6 bases). CDR1 DFQATT and CDR2 SNEGSKA come from the germline V gene (reference sequence). The CDR3 is 15 amino acids. Trimming took off 6 bases at V and 0 bases at J, with 15 bases between the two ends. CDR3 amino acids: CSAKYRDISYNEQFF. In nucleotides, the CDR3 is TGCAGTGCCAAGTATCGGGACATCTCCTACAATGAGCAGTTCTTC.

This clonotype appeared a few times. The genes are TRBV2 and TRBJ2-7; the match to TRBD2 covers 8 bases. The J segment lost 2 bases and the V segment lost 8 bases, leaving 8 bases of the junction unmatched. The CDR3 extends over 14 amino acids. Germline CDR1 SNHLY, CDR2 FYNNEI. This chain's CDR3 is CASVSGGEPYEQYF. The CDR3 nucleotides are TGTGCCAGCGTAAGCGGGGGCGAACCCTACGAGCAGTACTTC.

This clonotype was counted at least ten times. The chain carries TRBV6-5 and TRBJ1-2; tentatively, D is TRBD1 (5 bases). CDR3 length: 13 amino acids. The V end lost 6 bases, the J end lost 2 bases, and 10 bases lay between the germline ends. In germline, CDR1 is MNHEY, CDR2 SVGAGI. As DNA, the CDR3 is TGTGCCAGCAGGACAGACCTGAACTATGGCTACACCTTC. Encoded protein: CASRTDLNYGYTF.

The chain combines TRBV12-3 or TRBV12-4 with TRBJ2-1; TRBD2 is a possible D gene (7 bases). V lost 3 bases and J lost 6, with 21 bases in between. The CDR3 contains 17 residues. This CDR3 reads CASSLGSGGLFRNEQFF. The CDR3 DNA follows: TGTGCCAGCAGTTTGGGATCCGGGGGGCTATTTCGCAATGAGCAGTTCTTC.

This clonotype has only a few counts. This chain connects TRBV18 to TRBJ2-1; D gene ambiguous. Trimming stripped 1 base from V and 10 bases from J, with 14 bases between. This CDR3 is built from 14 residues. The germline CDR1 and CDR2 sequences are KGHSH and LQKENI. CDR3 residues: CASSPRTGQDEQFF. The CDR3 nucleotides read TGTGCCAGCTCACCACGTACGGGCCAAGACGAGCAGTTCTTC.

This clonotype appeared a few times. The chain employs TRBV19 and TRBJ2-3, with 8 bases aligning to TRBD1. This CDR3 region has 14 residues. Trimming at V came to 6 bases and at J to 1 base, leaving 3 bases not matched to a gene. Germline V gives CDR1 LNHDA, CDR2 SQIVND (reference sequence). CDR3 amino acids: CASRTGVRTDTQYF. CDR3 DNA sequence: TGTGCCAGTAGGACAGGGGTGCGCACAGATACGCAGTATTTT.

This clonotype was counted ten times or more. This chain links TRBV7-2 with TRBJ1-1; 9 nucleotides match TRBD1. The germline gives CDR1 SGHTA, CDR2 FQGNSA. This CDR3 has 16 residues. The ends lost 1 base at V and 2 bases at J; junction bases unmatched: 5. The CDR3: CASSLVQGAQNTEAFF. Here the CDR3 DNA reads TGTGCCAGCAGCTTAGTACAGGGGGCGCAAAACACTGAAGCTTTCTTT.

V is TRBV12-3 or TRBV12-4 and J is TRBJ1-2; the match to TRBD1 covers 10 bases. V lost 4 bases and J lost 9; bases outside the gene matches: 5. CDR3 length equals 13 residues. CDR3 bases: TGTGCCAGCAGTTGGGGACAGGGGACGAGCTACACCTTC. Translated, it gives CASSWGQGTSYTF.

The sample holds many counts of this clonotype. The rearrangement joins TRBV12-3 or TRBV12-4 to TRBJ1-3; no clear D. The V end lost 3 bases, the J end lost 0 bases, and 6 bases lay between the germline ends. The CDR3 spans 14 residues. The CDR3: CASSFRASGNTIYF. The CDR3 nucleotides read TGTGCCAGCAGTTTCCGGGCCTCTGGAAACACCATATATTTT.

In this sample, this clonotype turned up a few times. In DNA form, the CDR3 reads TGTGCCAGCAGCGAGTATAACTATGGCTACACCTTC. It specifies CASSEYNYGYTF. The chain joins TRBV7-9 to TRBJ1-2; no clear D gene. This CDR3 comprises 12 residues. From germline, CDR1 is SEHNR and CDR2 FQNEAQ (reference sequence). Trimming stripped 5 bases from V and 1 base from J, with 5 bases between.

The J gene is TRBJ2-3, the V gene TRBV19, with TRBD1 matching over 9 bases. Germline assignment: CDR1 LNHDA and CDR2 SQIVND (reference sequence). This CDR3 has 13 residues. Trimming cost V 6 bases and J 6 bases; bases outside gene matches: 4. CDR3: CASRGTGMDTQYF. Here the CDR3 DNA reads TGTGCCAGTAGGGGGACAGGGATGGATACGCAGTATTTT.